The clone carrying this T cell receptor (beta chain) was seen only once. Its specificity is not known. This entry comes from a study of beta chain features in type 1 diabetes. Points from the study as a whole: Any HLA-type effect on TCRB rearrangement remained unresolved here.

Each donor gave one heparinised blood draw averaging around 120 mL. Reverse transcription of all isolated RNA meant that expressed TCRB transcripts were sequenced. Some clones are missing from TCRdb's copy, which holds only in-frame ones; the method was immunoSEQ multiplex PCR. The table has around 44,000 clones, roughly 45% seen once; the top ten hold more than 0.2%. The CDR3 has 14 amino acids. The germline CDR1 and CDR2 sequences are LNHNV and YYDKDF (reference sequence). Between the trimmed V and J ends, which lost 0 bases and 6 bases, there was a span of 9 bases. This chain uses TRBV15 with TRBJ1-5; D may be TRBD1 (5 bases). The receptor was isolated from a woman in her thirties in good health. Input material: stem cell memory CD4+ T cells from blood. The DNA of the CDR3 is TGTGCCACCAGCAGAGAAGGGGCCTCTCAGCCCCAGCATTTT. This codes for CATSREGASQPQHF.